The rows below give T cell receptor beta chains drawn from one sample of a study of cytomegalovirus exposure and HLA in healthy donors. Produced via immunoSEQ multiplex PCR; TCRdb's table is partial and in-frame only. This table holds around 100,000 clones, roughly 69% found once. Material for sequencing was PBMCs. Every receptor here comes from a man aged 25 to 45 in good health and CMV-seropositive. The CDR3 runs from the conserved cysteine through the conserved F or W. Rows give clone size only sometimes, using once, few, many, or a class for an expanded clone.

CDR3 | size | J | V
CASSPHTDTQYF | . | TRBJ2-3 | TRBV7-8
CASSYLLSGANYGYTF | . | TRBJ1-2 | TRBV6-5
CASSRQGAPVALHF | once | TRBJ1-6 | TRBV19
CASSLMAAGAYEQYF | . | TRBJ2-7 | TRBV5-6
CAWNPRVGSEQYF | . | TRBJ2-7 | TRBV30
CASSGKLAGGSSSYNEQFF | . | TRBJ2-1 | TRBV9
CASSQDGGAAGYTF | . | TRBJ1-2 | TRBV4-2
CASSYDRVGYGYTF | . | TRBJ1-2 | TRBV6-4
CASSSGQVGRNTEAFF | . | TRBJ1-1 | TRBV7-9
CASSVAGSGGARDGELFF | . | TRBJ2-2 | TRBV9
CASSIDVGQMYQETQYF | few | TRBJ2-5 | TRBV19
CASSSTGSPLHF | . | TRBJ1-6 | TRBV6-5
CASSLRDYNEQFF | few | TRBJ2-1 | TRBV5-6
CASREDSNQPQHF | . | TRBJ1-5 | TRBV2